These T cell receptor beta chains were read from a single sample in a study of T cell responses to AZD1222 COVID-19 vaccine. Libraries were prepared by immunoSEQ multiplex PCR; TCRdb keeps only in-frame clonotypes and omits some of them. The sample has roughly 180,000 clones, approximately 91% seen once. The source material was peripheral blood, sampled 28 days after the second AZD1222 dose. The receptors stem from an adult who received the AZD1222 COVID-19 vaccine. The CDR3 runs from the conserved cysteine through the conserved F or W. Fields, in order: V gene, clone size, CDR3 length, D gene, J gene, CDR3 DNA, CDR3 protein. D genes are given only for firm matches. For some rows the clone size is stated as once, few or many, or as a class when expanded; others skip it.

TRBV4-3,.,13,.,TRBJ2-5,TGCGCCAGCAGCCAAGTGGCTAAAGAGACCCAGTACTTC,CASSQVAKETQYF
TRBV9,.,16,.,TRBJ1-6,TGTGCCAGCAGCGTAGAAGGCGGCCCCTATAATTCACCCCTCCACTTT,CASSVEGGPYNSPLHF
TRBV10-1,.,14,.,TRBJ2-3,TGCGCCAGCAGTCCAGGGGACCTTCGGGATACGCAGTATTTT,CASSPGDLRDTQYF
TRBV6-1,.,17,.,TRBJ2-3,TGTGCCAGCAGTGAACTGGACGGGGGAACCGGGACAGATACGCAGTATTTT,CASSELDGGTGTDTQYF
TRBV11-2,.,16,.,TRBJ1-4,TGTGCCAGCAGCGCGGGGTACGGGACGGAATACGAAAAACTGTTTTTT,CASSAGYGTEYEKLFF
TRBV5-6,once,14,TRBD2,TRBJ2-1,TGTGCCAGCAGCCTCCGACTAGCGGGCGATGAGCAGTTCTTC,CASSLRLAGDEQFF
TRBV6-5,.,15,.,TRBJ1-5,TGTGCCAGCAAAACAGGGAGGGGAAGCAATCAGCCCCAGCATTTT,CASKTGRGSNQPQHF
TRBV3-1/TRBV3-2,.,15,.,TRBJ1-1,TGTGCCAGCAGCCAAGATTATGTTATTAACACTGAAGCTTTCTTT,CASSQDYVINTEAFF
TRBV6-2/TRBV6-3,few,12,.,TRBJ1-1,TGTGCCAGCAGTTGGGGGGGAGATAAAGCTTTCTTT,CASSWGGDKAFF
TRBV4-2,.,17,.,TRBJ2-7,TGTGCCAGCAGCCAAGCGTCACGAGCGGTAGTCCCCTACGAGCAGTACTTC,CASSQASRAVVPYEQYF
TRBV18,.,18,.,TRBJ1-1,TGTGCCAGCTCACCACCGAAGGGAGCCCGGGTGGCCAACACTGAAGCTTTCTTT,CASSPPKGARVANTEAFF
TRBV7-8,.,15,.,TRBJ1-5,TGTGCCAGCAGCTTAGGGTCCGGGAGCGGTCAGCCCCAGCATTTT,CASSLGSGSGQPQHF
TRBV12-5,once,13,TRBD1,TRBJ2-7,TGTGCTAGTGGTTTACAGGGGGCGAGTGAGCAGTACTTC,CASGLQGASEQYF
TRBV29-1,.,16,TRBD2,TRBJ2-7,TGCAGCGTTGAAAATCCAGCGGGAGCTTCCTCCTACGAGCAGTACTTC,CSVENPAGASSYEQYF
TRBV19,.,13,TRBD2,TRBJ2-1,TGTGCCAGTAGTATAAGTAGCGGGAGGGCCGCGTTCTTC,CASSISSGRAAFF
TRBV25-1,.,14,TRBD1,TRBJ1-2,TGTGCCAGCAGGGACCGGGACAGACCCTATGGCTACACCTTC,CASRDRDRPYGYTF
TRBV11-1,few,16,TRBD1,TRBJ2-7,TGTGCCAGCAGCTTAAGTACGGCAGGGGGACGCAGCGAGCAGTACTTC,CASSLSTAGGRSEQYF
TRBV7-2,.,13,.,TRBJ1-5,TGTGCCAGCAGCTTAAATAGGTATCAGCCCCAGCATTTT,CASSLNRYQPQHF
TRBV5-1,.,14,.,TRBJ2-1,TGCGCCAGCAGCTTCGGCGGCTCCTACAATGAGCAGTTCTTC,CASSFGGSYNEQFF
TRBV1,.,15,.,TRBJ1-4,TGCACCAGCAGCTCCCGACAGGTGGCTAATGAAAAACTGTTTTTT,CTSSSRQVANEKLFF
TRBV11-3,.,15,.,TRBJ2-7,TGTGCCAGCAGCTATGACTCCTGGCTAATTTACGAGCAGTACTTC,CASSYDSWLIYEQYF
TRBV5-5,once,14,.,TRBJ1-5,TGTGCCAGCAGCTTGAATGAGGGAGTTCAGCCCCAGCATTTT,CASSLNEGVQPQHF
TRBV4-3,.,20,TRBD2,TRBJ2-1,TGCGCCAGCAGCCCGGCGAGGCTAGCGGGGGGCTTCCCCCGGGTCCATGAGCAGTTCTTC,CASSPARLAGGFPRVHEQFF
TRBV7-2,.,14,.,TRBJ1-4,TGTGCCAGCAGCTTAATTGGGGGGTCGGGTGAACTGTTTTTT,CASSLIGGSGELFF
TRBV19,.,15,.,TRBJ1-2,TGTGCCAGTAGTATGCAAGGGGGTCCGGCCTATGGCTACACCTTC,CASSMQGGPAYGYTF
TRBV7-2,.,15,.,TRBJ1-2,TGTGCCAGCAGCTTACAAGGGGCAGGGTCTGGTGGCTACACCTTC,CASSLQGAGSGGYTF
TRBV6-1,.,12,TRBD2,TRBJ2-7,TGTGCCAGCAGTGACAGGGAGGGGGAGCAGTACTTC,CASSDREGEQYF
TRBV5-1,once,15,TRBD1,TRBJ1-1,TGCGCCAGCAGCTCCCGGGACAGACTGAACACTGAAGCTTTCTTT,CASSSRDRLNTEAFF
TRBV5-1,.,15,TRBD2,TRBJ2-3,TGCGCCAGCAGCTCCTCTAGCGGATACACAGATACGCAGTATTTT,CASSSSSGYTDTQYF
TRBV4-1,.,15,.,TRBJ2-7,TGCGCCAGCAGCCAGGGGGAGGGGGTCTCCTACGAGCAGTACTTC,CASSQGEGVSYEQYF
TRBV6-5,.,13,.,TRBJ1-1,TGTGCCAGCACCCCAGACAGGAACACTGAAGCTTTCTTT,CASTPDRNTEAFF
TRBV4-1,.,16,.,TRBJ2-2,TGCGCCAGCAGCCTTTTCGGAGACGCTAGGACCGGGGAGCTGTTTTTT,CASSLFGDARTGELFF
TRBV18,.,13,.,TRBJ2-2,TGTGCCAGCTCACCCCGGAGGACCGGGGAGCTGTTTTTT,CASSPRRTGELFF
TRBV6-5,.,14,.,TRBJ1-2,TGTGCCAGCGTCCTGAGGGGTCCTCAACATGGCTACACCTTC,CASVLRGPQHGYTF
TRBV12-3/TRBV12-4,.,13,.,TRBJ1-2,TGTGCCAGCGGAAGGGTAGGCTCTGATGGCTACACCTTC,CASGRVGSDGYTF
TRBV11-2,few,13,.,TRBJ2-1,TGTGCCAGCAGCTTAGAACCCTTGAAGGAGCAGTTCTTC,CASSLEPLKEQFF
TRBV19,.,15,.,TRBJ1-2,TGTGCCAGTAGTATAGATAGAAGGGGGATCTATGGCTACACCTTC,CASSIDRRGIYGYTF
TRBV18,.,11,.,TRBJ1-2,TGTGCCAGCTCACCCTCTTATGGCTACACCTTC,CASSPSYGYTF
TRBV6-5,.,15,.,TRBJ2-1,TGTGCCAGCCAGCCCTGGACGGGGGCGTACAATGAGCAGTTCTTC,CASQPWTGAYNEQFF
TRBV6-2/TRBV6-3,.,15,TRBD2,TRBJ2-1,TGTGCCAGCAGCCAAACTAGCGAAAGCTACAATGAGCAGTTCTTC,CASSQTSESYNEQFF
TRBV27,once,15,.,TRBJ2-2,TGTGCCAGCACTACGACACACCCGAACACCGGGGAGCTGTTTTTT,CASTTTHPNTGELFF
TRBV7-9,.,14,.,TRBJ1-1,TGTGCCAGCAGCCCAGGACAGCTGAACACTGAAGCTTTCTTT,CASSPGQLNTEAFF
TRBV27,.,14,.,TRBJ1-1,TGTGCCAGCAGTTTAAATCGCGACGCCGGGGTAGCTTTCTTT,CASSLNRDAGVAFF
TRBV11-2,.,14,TRBD1,TRBJ1-2,TGTGCCAGCAGTTCGACCAGGGGGCGCGGTGGCTACACCTTC,CASSSTRGRGGYTF
TRBV30,.,15,.,TRBJ1-4,TGTGCCTGGAGTGTACAGAGGGTGACTAATGAAAAACTGTTTTTT,CAWSVQRVTNEKLFF
TRBV7-3,once,13,.,TRBJ2-5,TGTGCCAGCAGCCCCGGACTACAAGAGACCCAGTACTTC,CASSPGLQETQYF
TRBV6-5,.,12,.,TRBJ2-7,TGTGCCAGCAGTCAGTTTCAGGGGGAGCAGTACTTC,CASSQFQGEQYF
TRBV7-9,.,18,TRBD2,TRBJ2-3,TGTGCCAGCAGCCGCCGCCGGGGGACTAGCGACGTCACAGATACGCAGTATTTT,CASSRRRGTSDVTDTQYF
TRBV14,.,17,TRBD2,TRBJ2-3,TGTGCCAGCAGTCGGACTAGCGGGCCGTCGGGCACAGATACGCAGTATTTT,CASSRTSGPSGTDTQYF
TRBV5-1,.,15,TRBD2,TRBJ2-1,TGCGCCAGCAGCTCTTCCGGGACTAGCTACAATGAGCAGTTCTTC,CASSSSGTSYNEQFF
TRBV30,.,14,TRBD1,TRBJ2-7,TGTGCCTGGAGTTCCACGGGACAGGGTTACGAGCAGTACTTC,CAWSSTGQGYEQYF
TRBV18,.,15,TRBD1,TRBJ2-7,TGTGCCAGCTCATCCCGGACAGGAGACTCCTACGAGCAGTACTTC,CASSSRTGDSYEQYF
TRBV19,once,14,.,TRBJ2-3,TGTGCCAGTAGTATAGGTTCGGCTAGCCAGACGCAGTATTTT,CASSIGSASQTQYF
TRBV18,.,17,.,TRBJ1-6,TGTGCCAGCTCGCCGGGGGCCCGACGCTCCTATAATTCACCCCTCCACTTT,CASSPGARRSYNSPLHF
TRBV6-8,.,17,TRBD1,TRBJ2-1,TGTGCCAGCATAAGCCCCCGGGACAGGGGGGAGTACGATGAGCAGTTCTTC,CASISPRDRGEYDEQFF
TRBV3-1/TRBV3-2,.,18,TRBD1,TRBJ1-2,TGTGCCAGCAGCCAAGCCAGGGGGGGGACAGGGCAGACGGGAGGCTACACCTTC,CASSQARGGTGQTGGYTF
TRBV11-2,.,15,TRBD1,TRBJ1-1,TGTGCCAGCAGCTTAGAGGGGACAGGGCGACCTGAAGCTTTCTTT,CASSLEGTGRPEAFF